These 17 T cell receptor beta chains were all obtained from the same sample, sequenced in a study of blood T cell repertoires in COVID-19. The repertoire was sequenced with immunoSEQ multiplex PCR; TCRdb's copy has only in-frame clones and lacks some. In the table there are 170,000 or so clones, approximately 88% of which are singletons. Sequencing was carried out using peripheral blood. The receptors come from a woman aged 55 to 70 with acute or convalescent COVID-19.

The chain uses TRBV27 and TRBJ1-2; unclear D gene. The germline V gene has CDR1 MNHEY and CDR2 SMNVEV (reference sequence). The CDR3 is 17 amino acids. Trimming stripped 2 bases from V and 8 bases from J, with 24 bases between. As DNA, the CDR3 is TGTGCCAGCAGTTTAATGGGGTCCTTTACGGGGTCGGGGGGCTACACCTTC. Its protein product is CASSLMGSFTGSGGYTF.

The chain combines TRBV3-1 (or the pseudogene TRBV3-2) with TRBJ2-3, with unresolved D. Trimming pared 1 base from V and 1 base from J, leaving 12 bases between. CDR1 LGHDT and CDR2 YNNKEL come from the germline V gene (reference sequence). This CDR3 spans 16 amino acids. CDR3 sequence: CASSQGNSYGTDTQYF. CDR3 DNA sequence: TGTGCCAGCAGCCAAGGCAACTCATACGGCACAGATACGCAGTATTTT.

This clone was seen more than once but under ten times. The V gene is TRBV10-3, the J gene TRBJ1-6; 9 nucleotides align to TRBD1. The germline V gene encodes CDR1 ENHRY and CDR2 SYGVKD. Losses at the gene ends were 2 bases for V and 7 bases for J; bases not matched to a gene: 6. The CDR3 sequence is 16 residues long. The CDR3 spells CAISEAGGTGNSPLHF. In DNA form, the CDR3 reads TGTGCCATCAGTGAGGCGGGCGGGACAGGGAATTCACCCCTCCACTTT.

CDR3 sequence (DNA): TGTGCCAGCAGCCCTCAGGGTTATGGCTACACCTTC. Amino acids: CASSPQGYGYTF. The chain carries TRBV9 and TRBJ1-2, with D possibly TRBD1 on 5 matching bases. Trimming took off 4 bases at V and 5 bases at J, with 9 bases between the two ends. The CDR3 loop spans 12 amino acids. The V gene's germline CDR1 is SGDLS and CDR2 YYNGEE.

This clone turned up a few times. J is TRBJ2-3 and V is TRBV6-2 or TRBV6-3, with TRBD2 as a possible D gene (5 bases). The CDR3 is 17 residues long. Trimming left V 5 bases short and J 5 bases short, with 23 bases between. Germline CDR1 is MNHEY and CDR2 is SVGEGT. CDR3 in DNA: TGTGCCAGCAGTCCGCAGAGCAGATATCTAGGAGGAGATACGCAGTATTTT. As protein: CASSPQSRYLGGDTQYF.

The chain carries TRBV6-1 and TRBJ1-5; no reliable D call. The V end lost 2 bases, the J end lost 0 bases, and 17 bases lay between the germline ends. CDR1 is MNHNS, CDR2 SASEGT, per germline. The CDR3 length is 18 residues. In DNA, the CDR3 is TGTGCCAGCAGTGAAAATGGGTCAGGAGGACGTAGCAATCAGCCCCAGCATTTT. Its protein product is CASSENGSGGRSNQPQHF.

V is TRBV12-5 and J is TRBJ1-5, with 8 bases that match TRBD1. Germline V gives CDR1 LGHNT, CDR2 FRNRAP. J lost 0 bases, V lost 0 bases, and 22 bases had no gene match. The CDR3 consists of 23 residues. CDR3 sequence: CASGLVFRSRPKDRVHSNQPQHF. The DNA of the CDR3 is TGTGCTAGTGGTTTGGTATTTCGGTCTAGGCCTAAGGACAGGGTACATAGCAATCAGCCCCAGCATTTT.

The genes are TRBV9 and TRBJ2-4; TRBD1 aligns across 7 bases. From germline, CDR1 is SGDLS and CDR2 YYNGEE. The CDR3 spans 17 residues. V trimming: 3 bases; J trimming: 0 bases; junction bases outside the gene matches: 9. The CDR3 coding sequence is TGTGCCAGCAGCGCGGGACAGCCAGACCAAGCCAAAAACATTCAGTACTTC. As protein: CASSAGQPDQAKNIQYF.

The rearrangement uses TRBV6-2 or TRBV6-3 and TRBJ2-3, with TRBD2 identical over 9 bases. The CDR3 is 16 residues long. Germline V gene data show CDR1 as MNHEY and CDR2 as SVGEGT. With 2 bases clipped from V and 1 base from J, the junction kept 4 bases outside the gene matches. CDR3 in amino acids: CASSYGPSGGTDTQYF. As DNA, the CDR3 is TGTGCCAGCAGTTACGGTCCTAGCGGGGGCACAGATACGCAGTATTTT.

The chain uses TRBV6-5 and TRBJ1-4, with 7 nucleotides matching TRBD1. V shed 10 bases, J shed 4 bases, and the junction held 9 bases outside the gene matches. From germline, CDR1 is MNHEY and CDR2 SVGAGI. This CDR3 is built from 14 residues. CDR3: CATTAGTVNEKLFF. CDR3 sequence (DNA): TGTGCCACCACTGCTGGGACAGTTAATGAAAAACTGTTTTTT.

The sample holds one count of this clone. In DNA, the CDR3 is TGTGCCAGCACCAACAGGGTACGGCAGCCCCAGCATTTT. Amino acid sequence: CASTNRVRQPQHF. V and J are TRBV6-6 and TRBJ1-5, with D tentatively TRBD1 (6 bases). With 7 bases removed from V and 7 bases from J, the gap between germline ends came to 14 bases. This CDR3 region has 13 residues. The germline V gene encodes CDR1 MNHNY and CDR2 SVGAGI (reference sequence).

The chain links TRBV6-5 to TRBJ2-1; a weak D match, TRBD2 (6 bases). The CDR3 sequence is 12 residues long. Per the germline V gene, CDR1 is MNHEY and CDR2 is SVGAGI. V was trimmed by 4 bases and J by 9 bases, leaving 10 bases between them. The DNA of the CDR3 is TGTGCCAGCAGTTCCGGAGGGACTGAGCAGTTCTTC. Its protein is CASSSGGTEQFF.

The CDR3 loop is CASSLGTGGRFGTEAFF. CDR3 nucleotide sequence: TGCGCCAGCAGCTTGGGGACAGGGGGCAGGTTTGGAACTGAAGCTTTCTTT. The chain has TRBV5-1 and TRBJ1-1; TRBD1 matches 11 bases. CDR3 length: 17 amino acids. With 0 bases clipped from V and 5 bases from J, the junction kept 9 bases outside the gene matches. Germline assignment: CDR1 SGHRS and CDR2 YFSETQ.

The chain recombines TRBV7-9 with TRBJ2-7, with 10 nucleotides matching TRBD1. CDR3 size: 15 residues. V lost 6 bases, J lost 3 bases, and 8 bases stayed unmatched. Germline V gene data show CDR1 as SEHNR and CDR2 as FQNEAQ (reference sequence). The CDR3 loop reads CASSRSGTGDYEQYF. As DNA, the CDR3 is TGTGCCAGCAGTAGATCCGGGACAGGGGACTACGAGCAGTACTTC.

The CDR3 DNA sequence: TGTGCCAGCAGCGCCCTGGCATTACCAGACAAACAGCCCCAGCATTTT. It translates to CASSALALPDKQPQHF. The chain recombines TRBV3-1 (or the pseudogene TRBV3-2) with TRBJ1-5; the D is unclear. Germline CDR1 LGHDT, CDR2 YNNKEL (reference sequence). Trimming cost V 5 bases and J 7 bases, with 21 bases left between them. The CDR3 consists of 16 residues.

The V call is TRBV5-1, the J call TRBJ2-3, with 8 bases identical to TRBD2. This CDR3 contains 16 residues. The trim removed 0 bases at V and 1 base at J, leaving 4 bases unmatched. Per germline, CDR1 SGHRS and CDR2 YFSETQ. CDR3 protein: CASSLDISGGTDTQYF. The DNA of the CDR3 is TGCGCCAGCAGCTTGGACATTAGCGGGGGCACAGATACGCAGTATTTT.

The V and J genes are TRBV4-1 and TRBJ2-7, with TRBD1 matching 9 bases. The germline gives CDR1 MGHRA, CDR2 YSYEKL. The CDR3 covers 15 residues. After removal of 5 bases from V and 1 base from J, the junction contained 6 bases not matched to a gene. The CDR3 is CASSVLGTGSYEQYF. The DNA for the CDR3 is TGCGCCAGCAGCGTCCTCGGGACAGGGTCCTACGAGCAGTACTTC.